This TCR beta chain derives from a study of blood T cell repertoires in COVID-19. Study at large: COVID-19 samples from acute and convalescent phases originated in the United States, Italy and Spain. T cells, B-cell-depleted T cells, or PBMCs provided the cDNA or gDNA that served as material.

Enrollees, about 18 to 95 years old, lived in roughly 24 US areas. Original data processing: Amplification of reference gene primers provided the estimated nucleated cell counts. TCRdb's copy holds only in-frame clones and misses some; the assay was immunoSEQ multiplex PCR. D and trimming come from the DNA, and the V and J calls and clone size come from that table. The data contain around 200,000 clones, around 85% of them singletons. The material sequenced was PBMCs or T cells enriched from blood (not recorded which). This clonotype was obtained from a woman aged 45-65 years in a cohort exposed to, infected with or recovered from COVID-19 (not recorded which).

In DNA, the CDR3 is TGTGCCATCAGCGGGACAGGAATGAACACTGAAGCTTTCTTT. It encodes CAISGTGMNTEAFF. The rearrangement joins TRBV10-3 to TRBJ1-1, with 8 bases identical to TRBD1. The J segment lost 0 bases and the V segment lost 6 bases, leaving 3 bases of the junction unmatched. Germline V gene lookup returns CDR1 ENHRY and CDR2 SYGVKD. This CDR3 is 14 amino acids long.